The sequence of this T cell receptor (beta chain) was determined in a study of T cells in Graves' hyperthyroidism and ophthalmopathy (dated by TCRdb to between 2017 and 2020). For the study in its entirety: Peripheral blood samples were taken at initial diagnosis, before any treatment was given. TCR V-J signatures able to tell the groups apart were searched for in a discovery cohort of 90 to 100 patients, of whom more than 40 had Graves' ophthalmopathy and about 55 had stable Graves' hyperthyroidism. TCR Vbeta CDR3 sequencing of 130 to 150 peripheral blood samples (approximately 44 ophthalmopathy, 70 to 85 hyperthyroidism and some 17 progressor patients) is reported in the paper. The 75 to 100 discovery patients were randomly split 7:3 into training and test sets. After sampling, hyperthyroidism patients received methimazole starting at 30 mg daily, and ophthalmopathy patients received high-dose intravenous methylprednisolone. Whether ophthalmopathy could be predicted prospectively was tested in an independent validation cohort made up of some 20 hyperthyroidism patients plus 17 patients who later progressed to ophthalmopathy. The study also compared thyroid tissue and blood T-cell repertoires from roughly six Graves' hyperthyroidism patients. On the study overall, not on this receptor specifically: Sample size was not statistically predetermined, and blinding of investigators to group allocation was not performed. Most expanded thyroid clonotypes (frequency above 0.001) were also detected in blood, suggesting blood repertoires may reflect thyroid immune responses. A 13 V-J signature model separated ophthalmopathy from stable hyperthyroidism, with roughly 88% sensitivity and 81% to 83% specificity in cross-validation and 80%/75% in testing. During validation, the model predicted progression to ophthalmopathy a median of about 5.9 months ahead of onset, with approximately 71% sensitivity and less than 85% specificity.

Graves' hyperthyroidism was defined as stable when no progression to ophthalmopathy occurred over 18 months of follow-up. Hyperthyroidism patients were aged 18 to 65 years and newly diagnosed, with disease duration of less than 2 months. Patients with uncontrolled infections, other autoimmune diseases, pregnancy or lactation were excluded. Diagnoses were based on clinical symptoms, serum thyroxine and TRAb, thyroid ultrasound and orbital computed tomography. Ficoll-Paque density gradient centrifugation was used to isolate PBMCs from 8.5 to 10 ml of fresh peripheral blood. Total RNA was extracted with Trizol reagent, and quality was checked on an Agilent 2100 Bioanalyzer. This clonotype was recorded at least ten times. Its antigen specificity is not known. No base quality values were provided; no much bigger clone lies one nucleotide off. TCR beta CDR3 regions were amplified from RNA transcripts. The first round of RT-PCR for the TCR CDR3 was performed with the HTBI primer set and the Qiagen OneStep RT-PCR kit. A second multiplex PCR round built the libraries, followed by size selection and purification. The libraries were sequenced on an Illumina HiSeq2000 using paired-end 100 bp reads. The published analysis was carried out like this. Raw data were processed with SOAPnuke, discarding reads with adapters, uncalled bases, mean Phred below 15, or no exact constant-primer or identifier match. High-quality paired reads were merged using COPE v1.2.5, and each unique nucleotide sequence was defined as a clonotype. MiTCR v1.1 was used to align clonotypes to the IMGT TRBV, TRBD and TRBJ reference segments. The analysis was restricted to V-J combinations with a frequency above 0.0001, which together covered 99.2% of the repertoires. A TCS score was defined as the ratio between F50 (clonal expansion) and ExV (chaos), using BLOSUM62-based TCRdist between CDR3 peptides within each V-J. Welch's t-statistics and random forest reduced fewer than 600 V-J features to 13, which were used in a naive Bayes classifier (R e1071). TCRdb reworked the public reads: Q25 trimming with fastp, MiXCR clone assembly, productive beta chains retained. Each entry merges the rows of one CDR3 protein and shows their most common DNA and genes. The V and J calls and clone size come from TCRdb's table, not from the authors' own analysis. This sample is represented by approximately 420,000 distinct CDR3 sequences; under 15% of them were singletons. The ten top clones hold approximately 32% of the sample.

Inclusive of the bounding cysteine and phenylalanine, the CDR3 is 14 residues long. This entry keeps only the CDR3 DNA: 42 bases, framed from base 1. V is trimmed back by 6 bases and J by 6 bases, and the junction contains 12 bases that no gene match accounts for. As encoded in the germline V gene (reference sequence), CDR1 is DFQATT while CDR2 is SNEGSKA. This TCR was recovered from a woman younger than 45 with Graves' hyperthyroidism. Material for sequencing was blood. The sequence links TRBV20-1 to TRBJ1-2, with TRBD1 identical over 8 junction bases. The nucleotide sequence is given as TGCAGTGCCTTGTTCCGGGACAGGATTAATGGCTACACCTTC. Translation gives CSALFRDRINGYTF.